Following are 10 T cell receptor beta chains from one sample sequenced in a study of cytomegalovirus exposure and HLA in healthy donors. In the PCR, 60 Vbeta and 13 Jbeta primers were used. TCRdb's copy holds only in-frame clones and misses some; the assay was immunoSEQ multiplex PCR. The repertoire consists of tens of thousands of clones, with roughly 80% occurring once and the leading ten covering 0.9% to 1.2%. Sequencing was performed on PBMCs. The receptors here all came from a male donor in good health and CMV-seronegative.

The chain links TRBV20-1 to TRBJ2-1, with unresolved D. CDR1 and CDR2 from the germline V gene are DFQATT and SNEGSKA (reference sequence). V dropped 3 bases and J dropped 6 bases, with 6 bases sitting between them. The CDR3 spans 11 residues. The CDR3 nucleotides are TGCAGTGCTAGTCCCCTCAATGAGCAGTTCTTC. Translated: CSASPLNEQFF.

This clone appeared a few times. The V and J genes are TRBV6-1 and TRBJ1-5, with TRBD1 matching over 7 bases. The V and J ends lost 6 bases and 11 bases, in that order; junction bases with no gene match: 16. The CDR3 runs to 15 residues. The germline V gene has CDR1 MNHNS and CDR2 SASEGT. CDR3 loop: CASSPGTAQRGAQHF. The CDR3 DNA follows: TGTGCCAGCAGCCCCGGGACAGCCCAAAGAGGAGCCCAGCATTTT.

V usage is TRBV19 and J usage is TRBJ2-1; TRBD2 agrees at 9 bases. CDR3 length: 12 amino acids. CDR1 is LNHDA and CDR2 is SQIVND in the germline V gene (reference sequence). With 5 bases clipped from V and 12 bases from J, the junction kept 5 bases outside the gene matches. CDR3 sequence (DNA): TGTGCCAGTAGTTCCCCGCGGGGGGGGCAGTTCTTC. It specifies CASSSPRGGQFF.

This chain joins TRBV6-1 and TRBJ2-7; the match to TRBD1 covers 7 bases. Per the germline V gene, CDR1 is MNHNS and CDR2 is SASEGT. CDR3 length: 13 residues. Losses at the gene ends were 5 bases for V and 7 bases for J; bases not matched to a gene: 8. The CDR3 reads CASSQTGAGEQYF. DNA of the CDR3: TGTGCCAGCAGTCAAACAGGGGCTGGGGAGCAGTACTTC.

This chain joins TRBV12-2 and TRBJ2-1; the DNA was not used to check the table's D call, TRBD2. TRBV12-2 counts as a pseudogene. The CDR3 spans 17 residues. DNA for the CDR3: TGTGCAAGTCGCTCAACTGGGACTAGCGGGGGGGAAAATGAGCAGTTCTTC. Amino acids: CASRSTGTSGGENEQFF.

The chain couples TRBV28 to TRBJ2-1, with D perhaps TRBD2 (6 bases). Deletions cut 5 bases from V and 9 bases from J, with 11 bases between. Germline CDR1 reads MDHEN; CDR2 reads SYDVKM. This CDR3 has 12 amino acids. CDR3 sequence reads: CASSPWTIEQFF. In DNA, the CDR3 is TGTGCCAGCAGTCCCTGGACTATTGAGCAGTTCTTC. The full variable domain, rest sourced from reference TRBV28 and TRBJ2-1, is DVKVTQSSRYLVKRTGEKVFLECVQDMDHENMFWYRQDPGLGLRLIYFSYDVKMKEKGDIPEGYSVSREKKERFSLILESASTNQTSMYLCASSPWTIEQFFGPGTRLTVL.

V and J are TRBV6-5 and TRBJ1-3; tentative D call: TRBD1 (5 bases). This CDR3 spans 16 amino acids. V shed 0 bases and J shed 3 bases, with 12 bases lying between them. The germline CDR1 and CDR2 sequences are MNHEY and SVGAGI. The CDR3 DNA sequence: TGTGCCAGCAGTTACTCGGACCCAGGGAATGGAAACACCATATATTTT. This sequence encodes CASSYSDPGNGNTIYF.

This clone has only one observation. V usage is TRBV4-3 and J usage is TRBJ2-5; the match to TRBD1 covers 7 bases. CDR3 length: 16 amino acids. The germline V gene has CDR1 LGHNA and CDR2 YSLEER. V dropped 0 bases and J dropped 5; count of bases not matched to a gene: 9. Written as DNA, the CDR3 is TGCGCCAGCAGCCAAGATCAAGAAGGGGGCCGGGAGACCCAGTACTTC. Translation gives CASSQDQEGGRETQYF.

This clone was recorded a few times. This sequence joins TRBV5-1 and TRBJ1-2, with 7 bases aligning to TRBD1. CDR1 SGHRS and CDR2 YFSETQ come from the germline V gene. V gave up 4 bases and J gave up 4 bases; unmatched junction bases: 7. This CDR3 has 14 residues. CDR3 sequence reads: CASSTTTGTYGYTF. The CDR3 DNA reads TGCGCCAGCAGCACAACGACAGGGACCTATGGCTACACCTTC.

The rearrangement uses TRBV4-1 and TRBJ2-7; D ambiguous. This CDR3 is built from 15 residues. Germline CDR1 is MGHRA and CDR2 is YSYEKL. Trimming left V 0 bases short and J 7 bases short, with 16 bases between. CDR3 protein: CASSQDNRAVYEQYF. The CDR3 DNA sequence: TGCGCCAGCAGCCAAGATAACCGCGCTGTCTATGAGCAGTACTTC.